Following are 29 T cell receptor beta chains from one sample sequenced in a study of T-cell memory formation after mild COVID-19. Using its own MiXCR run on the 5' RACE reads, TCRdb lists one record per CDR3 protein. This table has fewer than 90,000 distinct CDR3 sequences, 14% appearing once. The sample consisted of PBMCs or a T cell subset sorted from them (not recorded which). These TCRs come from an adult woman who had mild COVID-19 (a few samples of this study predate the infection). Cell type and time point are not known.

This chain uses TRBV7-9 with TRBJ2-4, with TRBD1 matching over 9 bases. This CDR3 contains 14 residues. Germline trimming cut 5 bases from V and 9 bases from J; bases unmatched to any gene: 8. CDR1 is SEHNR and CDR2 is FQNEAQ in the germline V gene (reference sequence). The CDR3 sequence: CASSPRTGEAIQYF. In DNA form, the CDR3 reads TGTGCCAGCAGCCCGAGGACAGGGGAGGCCATTCAGTACTTC.

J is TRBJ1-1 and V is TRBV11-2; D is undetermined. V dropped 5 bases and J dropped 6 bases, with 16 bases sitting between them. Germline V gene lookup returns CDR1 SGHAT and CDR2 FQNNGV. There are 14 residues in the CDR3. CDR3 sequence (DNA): TGTGCCAGCAGCCCCCAGTCCGGAATTGCTGAAGCTTTCTTT. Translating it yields CASSPQSGIAEAFF.

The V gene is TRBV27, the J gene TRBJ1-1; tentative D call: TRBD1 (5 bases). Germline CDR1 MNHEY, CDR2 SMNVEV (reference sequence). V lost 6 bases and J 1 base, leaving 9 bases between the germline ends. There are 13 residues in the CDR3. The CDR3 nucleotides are TGTGCCAGCAGGCGGGACGGGAACACTGAAGCTTTCTTT. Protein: CASRRDGNTEAFF.

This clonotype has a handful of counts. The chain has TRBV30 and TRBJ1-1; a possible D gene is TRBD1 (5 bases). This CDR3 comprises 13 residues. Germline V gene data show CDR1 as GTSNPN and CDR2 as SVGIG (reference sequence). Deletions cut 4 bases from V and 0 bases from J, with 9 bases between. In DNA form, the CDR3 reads TGTGCCTGGATGGACAATATGAACACTGAAGCTTTCTTT. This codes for CAWMDNMNTEAFF.

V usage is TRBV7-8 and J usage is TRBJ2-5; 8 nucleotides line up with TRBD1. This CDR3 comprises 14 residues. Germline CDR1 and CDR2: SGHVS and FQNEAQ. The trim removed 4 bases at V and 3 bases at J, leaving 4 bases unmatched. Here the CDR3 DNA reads TGTGCCAGCAGCTCGGACAGGGCCGAAGAGACCCAGTACTTC. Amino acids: CASSSDRAEETQYF.

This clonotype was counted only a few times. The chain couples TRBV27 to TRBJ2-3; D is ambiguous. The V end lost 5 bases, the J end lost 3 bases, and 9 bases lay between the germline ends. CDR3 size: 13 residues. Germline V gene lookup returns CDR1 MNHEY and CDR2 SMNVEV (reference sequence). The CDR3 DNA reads TGTGCCAGCAGTCCCGAGCTAACAGATACGCAGTATTTT. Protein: CASSPELTDTQYF.

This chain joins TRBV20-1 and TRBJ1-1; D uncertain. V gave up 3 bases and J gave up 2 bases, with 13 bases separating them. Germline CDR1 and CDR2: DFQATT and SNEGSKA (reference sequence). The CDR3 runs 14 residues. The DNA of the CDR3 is TGCAGTGCTAGGGTATTCGGACTCAACACTGAAGCTTTCTTT. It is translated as CSARVFGLNTEAFF.

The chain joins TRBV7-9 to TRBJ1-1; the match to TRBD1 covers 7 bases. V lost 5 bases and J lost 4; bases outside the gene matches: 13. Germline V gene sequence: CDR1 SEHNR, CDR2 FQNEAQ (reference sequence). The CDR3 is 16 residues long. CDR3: CASSLVSRGPGTEAFF. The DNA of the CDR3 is TGTGCCAGCAGCCTCGTTTCGAGGGGGCCGGGCACTGAAGCTTTCTTT.

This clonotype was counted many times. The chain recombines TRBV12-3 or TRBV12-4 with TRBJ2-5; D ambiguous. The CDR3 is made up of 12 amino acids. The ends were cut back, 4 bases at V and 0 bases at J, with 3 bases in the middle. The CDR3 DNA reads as TGTGCCAGCAGTTCCAACCAAGAGACCCAGTACTTC. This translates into CASSSNQETQYF.

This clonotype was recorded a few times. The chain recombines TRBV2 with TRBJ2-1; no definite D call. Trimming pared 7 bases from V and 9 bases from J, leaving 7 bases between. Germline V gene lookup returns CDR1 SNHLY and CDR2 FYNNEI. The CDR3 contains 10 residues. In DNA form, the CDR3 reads TGTGCCAGCAAGTTCGGTGAGCAGTTCTTC. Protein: CASKFGEQFF.

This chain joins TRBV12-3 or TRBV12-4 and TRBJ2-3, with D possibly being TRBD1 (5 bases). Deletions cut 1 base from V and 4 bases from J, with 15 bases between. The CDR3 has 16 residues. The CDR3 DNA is TGTGCCAGCAGTTTAGTTCAGGGCCTCGTGGCAGATACGCAGTATTTT. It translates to CASSLVQGLVADTQYF.

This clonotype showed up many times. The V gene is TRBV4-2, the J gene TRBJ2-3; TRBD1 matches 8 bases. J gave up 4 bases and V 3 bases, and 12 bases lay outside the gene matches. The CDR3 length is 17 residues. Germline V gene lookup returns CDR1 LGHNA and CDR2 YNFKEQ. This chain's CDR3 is CASSQGRSDRAPDTQYF. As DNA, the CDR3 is TGTGCCAGCAGCCAGGGACGTTCGGACAGGGCCCCAGATACGCAGTATTTT.

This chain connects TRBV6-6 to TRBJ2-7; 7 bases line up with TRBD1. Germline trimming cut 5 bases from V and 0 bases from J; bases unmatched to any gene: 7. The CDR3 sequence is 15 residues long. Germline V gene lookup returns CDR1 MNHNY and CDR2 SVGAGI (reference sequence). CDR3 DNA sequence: TGTGCCAGCAGTCCGGGACAGCTGAACTCCTACGAGCAGTACTTC. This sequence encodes CASSPGQLNSYEQYF.

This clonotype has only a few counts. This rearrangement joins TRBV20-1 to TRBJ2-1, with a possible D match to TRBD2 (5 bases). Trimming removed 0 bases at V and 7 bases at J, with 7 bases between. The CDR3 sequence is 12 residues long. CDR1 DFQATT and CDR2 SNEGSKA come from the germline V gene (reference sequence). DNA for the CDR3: TGCAGTGCTAGAGATCAGCGGAATGAGCAGTTCTTC. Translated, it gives CSARDQRNEQFF.

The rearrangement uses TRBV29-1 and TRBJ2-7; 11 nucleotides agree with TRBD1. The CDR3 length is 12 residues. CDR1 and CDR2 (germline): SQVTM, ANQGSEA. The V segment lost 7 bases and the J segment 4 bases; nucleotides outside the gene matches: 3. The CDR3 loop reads CSAGTGGYEQYF. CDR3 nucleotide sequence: TGCAGCGCTGGGACAGGGGGTTACGAGCAGTACTTC.

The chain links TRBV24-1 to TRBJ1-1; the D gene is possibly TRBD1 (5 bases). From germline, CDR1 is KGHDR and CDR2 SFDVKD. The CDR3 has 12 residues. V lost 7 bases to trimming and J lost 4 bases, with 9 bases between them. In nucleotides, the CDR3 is TGTGCCACCAGGGGGGTCGGCACTGAAGCTTTCTTT. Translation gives CATRGVGTEAFF.

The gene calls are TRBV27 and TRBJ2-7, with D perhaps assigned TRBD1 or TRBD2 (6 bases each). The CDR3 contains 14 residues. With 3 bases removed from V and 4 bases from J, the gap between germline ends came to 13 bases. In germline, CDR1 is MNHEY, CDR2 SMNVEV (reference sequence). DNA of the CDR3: TGTGCCAGCAGTTTGAGGGGGGCCGGGTACGAGCAGTACTTC. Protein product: CASSLRGAGYEQYF.

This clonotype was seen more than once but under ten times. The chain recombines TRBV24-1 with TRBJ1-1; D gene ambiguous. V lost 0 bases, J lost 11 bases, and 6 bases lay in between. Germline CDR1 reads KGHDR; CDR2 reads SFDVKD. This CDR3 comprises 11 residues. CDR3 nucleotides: TGTGCCACCAGTGATTTGGGCAGGGCTTTCTTT. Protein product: CATSDLGRAFF.

In DNA form, the CDR3 reads TGCAGTGTAGGGGACTCTGGAAACACCATATATTTT. Its translation: CSVGDSGNTIYF. The J gene is TRBJ1-3, the V gene TRBV20-1; D is perhaps TRBD1 (5 bases). The V end was cut by 7 bases, the J end by 0 bases, with 7 bases between. This CDR3 is built from 12 residues. Germline CDR1 reads DFQATT; CDR2 reads SNEGSKA (reference sequence).

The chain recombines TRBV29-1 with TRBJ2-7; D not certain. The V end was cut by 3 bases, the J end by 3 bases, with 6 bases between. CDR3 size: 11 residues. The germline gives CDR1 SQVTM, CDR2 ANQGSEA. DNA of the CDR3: TGCAGCGTTGAGTCCGACTACGAGCAGTACTTC. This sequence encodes CSVESDYEQYF.

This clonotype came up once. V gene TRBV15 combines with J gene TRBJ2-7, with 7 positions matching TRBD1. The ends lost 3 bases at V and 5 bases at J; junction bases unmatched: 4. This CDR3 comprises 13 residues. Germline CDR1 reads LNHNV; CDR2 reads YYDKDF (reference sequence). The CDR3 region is CATSRPTGDEQYF. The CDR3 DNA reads TGTGCCACCAGCAGGCCAACAGGGGACGAGCAGTACTTC. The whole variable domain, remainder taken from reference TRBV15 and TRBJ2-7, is DAMVIQNPRYQVTQFGKPVTLSCSQTLNHNVMYWYQQKSSQAPKLLFHYYDKDFNNEADTPDNFQSRRPNTSFCFLDIRSPGLGDTAMYLCATSRPTGDEQYFGPGTRLTVT.

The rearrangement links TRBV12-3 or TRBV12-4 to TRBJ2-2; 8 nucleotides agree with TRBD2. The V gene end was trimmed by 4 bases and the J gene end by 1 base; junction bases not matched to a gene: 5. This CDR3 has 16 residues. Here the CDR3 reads CASSWSGGENTGELFF. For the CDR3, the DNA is TGTGCCAGCAGTTGGTCGGGGGGGGAGAACACCGGGGAGCTGTTTTTT.

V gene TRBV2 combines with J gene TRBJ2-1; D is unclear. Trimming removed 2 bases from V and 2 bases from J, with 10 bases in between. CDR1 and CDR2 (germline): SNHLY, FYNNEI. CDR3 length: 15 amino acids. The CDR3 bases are TGTGCCAGCAGTGAATTTAGGGCCACCTACAATGAGCAGTTCTTC. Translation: CASSEFRATYNEQFF.

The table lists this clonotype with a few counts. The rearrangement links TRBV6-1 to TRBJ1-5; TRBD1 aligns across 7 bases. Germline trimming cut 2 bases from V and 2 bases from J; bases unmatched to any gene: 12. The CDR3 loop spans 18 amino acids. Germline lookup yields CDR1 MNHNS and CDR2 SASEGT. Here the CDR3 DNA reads TGTGCCAGCAGTGAACCGGTCAGGGGGAGCGGGGGCAATCAGCCCCAGCATTTT. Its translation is CASSEPVRGSGGNQPQHF.

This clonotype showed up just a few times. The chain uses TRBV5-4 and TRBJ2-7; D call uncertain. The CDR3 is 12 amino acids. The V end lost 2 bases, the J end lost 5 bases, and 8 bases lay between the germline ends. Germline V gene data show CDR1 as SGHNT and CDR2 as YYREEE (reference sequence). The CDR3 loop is CASSFWAHEQYF. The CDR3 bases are TGTGCCAGCAGCTTCTGGGCTCACGAGCAGTACTTC.

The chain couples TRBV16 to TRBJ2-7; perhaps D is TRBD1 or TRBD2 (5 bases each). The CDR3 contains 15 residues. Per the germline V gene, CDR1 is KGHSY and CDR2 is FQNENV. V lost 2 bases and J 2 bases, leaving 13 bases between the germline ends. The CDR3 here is CASSQEGFSAYEQYF. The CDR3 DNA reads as TGTGCCAGCAGCCAAGAGGGGTTCTCCGCCTACGAGCAGTACTTC. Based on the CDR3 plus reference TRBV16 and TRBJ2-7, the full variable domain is GEEVAQTPKHLVRGEGQKAKLYCAPIKGHSYVFWYQQVLKNEFKFLISFQNENVFDETGMPKERFSAKCLPNSPCSLEIQATKLEDSAVYFCASSQEGFSAYEQYFGPGTRLTVT.

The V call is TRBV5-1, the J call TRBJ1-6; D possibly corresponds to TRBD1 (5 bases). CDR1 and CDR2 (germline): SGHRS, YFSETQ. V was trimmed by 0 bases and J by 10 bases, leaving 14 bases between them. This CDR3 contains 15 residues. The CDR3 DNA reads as TGCGCCAGCAGCTTGGCAGGGACGGAGTCGTCACCCCTCCACTTT. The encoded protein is CASSLAGTESSPLHF.

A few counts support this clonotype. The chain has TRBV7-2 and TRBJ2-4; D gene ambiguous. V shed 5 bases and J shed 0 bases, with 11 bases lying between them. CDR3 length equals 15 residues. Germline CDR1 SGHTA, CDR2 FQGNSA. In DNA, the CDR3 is TGTGCCAGCAGCCCCGACACTGAAGCCAAAAACATTCAGTACTTC. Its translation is CASSPDTEAKNIQYF.

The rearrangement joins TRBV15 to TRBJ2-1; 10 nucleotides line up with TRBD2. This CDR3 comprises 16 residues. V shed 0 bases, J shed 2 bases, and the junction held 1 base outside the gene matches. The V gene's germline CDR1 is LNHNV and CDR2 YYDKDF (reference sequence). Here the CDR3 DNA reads TGTGCCACCAGCAGAGATAGCGGGGGGCCCTACAATGAGCAGTTCTTC. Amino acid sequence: CATSRDSGGPYNEQFF.